This T cell receptor (beta chain) was recovered during a study of molecular identifiers for immune sequencing clone quantification. Using its own MiXCR run on the PCR reads, TCRdb lists one record per CDR3 protein. The sample lists tens of thousands of distinct CDR3 sequences, nearly 25% seen once, with about 1% in the top ten. The germline V and J ends were trimmed by 3 bases and 1 base, with 13 bases remaining between them. The CDR3 runs 16 residues. Germline CDR1 reads SGHVS; CDR2 reads FNYEAQ. In its sample, this clonotype was seen many times. The chain recombines TRBV7-6 with TRBJ2-4; D is unresolved. The sequencing input was naive CD8+ T cells from blood, with Jurkat cell RNA spiked in. Described subset: FACS-sorted CD8+CD4-CCR7+CD45RA+ naive T cells. The TCR comes from a human donor in good health. Some libraries in this study had Jurkat cell RNA spiked in. The CDR3 protein is CASSLEPSGAKNIQYF. CDR3 nucleotide sequence: TGTGCCAGCAGCTTGGAACCCTCGGGCGCCAAAAACATTCAGTACTTC.